The 18 T cell receptor beta chains listed next were all sequenced from one sample in a study of shared clonotypes between healthy human individuals. Sequencing used immunoSEQ multiplex PCR; TCRdb keeps in-frame clones, though not all of them. The sample contains 150,000 to 200,000 clones, 90% to 95% of which appear only once. Sequences were obtained from naive CD4+ T cells sorted from blood. Subset meaning: CD45RA+ positively selected. The receptor source for this set is a woman aged 30 to 39 in good health.

The gene calls are TRBV9 and TRBJ2-3; tentatively, D is TRBD2 (6 bases). Trimming stripped 4 bases from V and 1 base from J, with 13 bases between. CDR1 is SGDLS and CDR2 is YYNGEE in the germline V gene. There are 15 residues in the CDR3. The DNA of the CDR3 is TGTGCCAGCAGCCTGGAGGGTTTGGGCACAGATACGCAGTATTTT. This sequence encodes CASSLEGLGTDTQYF. Combining the CDR3 with reference TRBV9 and TRBJ2-3 gives the whole variable domain DSGVTQTPKHLITATGQRVTLRCSPRSGDLSVYWYQQSLDQGLQFLIQYYNGEERAKGNILERFSAQQFPDLHSELNLSSLELGDSALYFCASSLEGLGTDTQYFGPGTRLTVL.

V gene TRBV5-1 combines with J gene TRBJ1-3, with TRBD1 as a possible D gene (5 bases). The length of the CDR3 is 14 residues. The ends were cut back, 2 bases at V and 0 bases at J, with 6 bases in the middle. Germline assignment: CDR1 SGHRS and CDR2 YFSETQ. The CDR3, as DNA: TGCGCCAGCAGCTTCGGGGGCTCTGGAAACACCATATATTTT. Its translation: CASSFGGSGNTIYF.

This rearrangement joins TRBV9 to TRBJ1-3, with TRBD1 matching 8 bases. This CDR3 has 16 residues. Germline lookup yields CDR1 SGDLS and CDR2 YYNGEE. Trimming removed 2 bases from V and 2 bases from J; junction bases left unmatched: 6. CDR3 sequence reads: CASSVGGQATGNTIYF. CDR3 DNA: TGTGCCAGCAGCGTTGGGGGACAGGCGACTGGAAACACCATATATTTT.

V usage is TRBV7-6 and J usage is TRBJ2-5; 12 bases line up with TRBD2. Germline CDR1 is SGHVS and CDR2 is FNYEAQ. This CDR3 region has 16 residues. J lost 4 bases, V lost 5 bases, and 8 bases had no gene match. The CDR3 region is CASSPDLAGGRETQYF. The CDR3 DNA is TGTGCCAGCAGCCCAGACCTAGCGGGAGGGCGAGAGACCCAGTACTTC.

J is TRBJ2-7 and V is TRBV5-1, with TRBD2 matching over 13 bases. Germline lookup yields CDR1 SGHRS and CDR2 YFSETQ. CDR3 length: 23 amino acids. V gave up 3 bases and J gave up 0 bases; unmatched junction bases: 24. The CDR3 reads CASSSSWRAGTSGVNLPSYEQYF. CDR3 nucleotides: TGCGCCAGCAGCTCTTCTTGGCGGGCCGGGACTAGCGGGGTAAACCTACCCTCCTACGAGCAGTACTTC. Together with reference TRBV5-1 and TRBJ2-7, the CDR3 gives the full variable domain: KAGVTQTPRYLIKTRGQQVTLSCSPISGHRSVSWYQQTPGQGLQFLFEYFSETQRNKGNFPGRFSGRQFSNSRSEMNVSTLELGDSALYLCASSSSWRAGTSGVNLPSYEQYFGPGTRLTVT.

This sequence joins TRBV19 and TRBJ2-1; 11 bases are a match to TRBD2. This CDR3 is built from 16 residues. V lost 8 bases and J lost 5; bases outside the gene matches: 11. CDR1 and CDR2 from the germline V gene are LNHDA and SQIVND (reference sequence). The DNA of the CDR3 is TGTGCCAGTCGACGCAAAGGGACTAGCGGTAACAATGAGCAGTTCTTC. This encodes CASRRKGTSGNNEQFF.

The rearrangement uses TRBV2 and TRBJ2-5, with 7 bases that match TRBD1. The DNA end lines up better with TRBJ2-7; the J call may be wrong. From germline, CDR1 is SNHLY and CDR2 FYNNEI. The CDR3 is made up of 14 amino acids. The CDR3 DNA follows: TGTGCCAGCAGGACCACAGGGGTGACCTACGAGCAGTACTTC. Protein sequence: CASRTTGVTYEQYF.

The chain combines TRBV5-1 with TRBJ1-1; maybe TRBD1 (6 bases). Trimming left V 3 bases short and J 1 base short, with 10 bases between. Germline V gene lookup returns CDR1 SGHRS and CDR2 YFSETQ. This CDR3 is built from 14 residues. The DNA for the CDR3 is TGCGCCAGCAGCTATCCAGGGGAGAACACTGAAGCTTTCTTT. Residues: CASSYPGENTEAFF. Looking up the rest from reference TRBV5-1 and TRBJ1-1 gives the full variable domain: KAGVTQTPRYLIKTRGQQVTLSCSPISGHRSVSWYQQTPGQGLQFLFEYFSETQRNKGNFPGRFSGRQFSNSRSEMNVSTLELGDSALYLCASSYPGENTEAFFGQGTRLTVV.

This clone has more than one count but fewer than ten. CDR3 nucleotides: TGTGCCTGGAGTGTCTCCCGGGGACCCTACGAGCAGTACTTC. Amino acids: CAWSVSRGPYEQYF. The J gene is TRBJ2-7, the V gene TRBV30; D is perhaps TRBD1 or TRBD2 (5 bases each). Germline CDR1 GTSNPN, CDR2 SVGIG (reference sequence). The length of the CDR3 is 14 residues. The V gene lost 0 bases and the J gene lost 2 bases, with 11 bases spanning the gap.

As for this clone: Distinct nucleotide sequences in the sample also encode this CDR3. The CDR3 loop is CASSLEGAYEQYF. Here the CDR3 DNA reads TGCGCCAGCAGCTTGGAAGGAGCTTACGAGCAGTACTTC. The chain is built from TRBV5-1 and TRBJ2-7; D is ambiguous. CDR3 length equals 13 residues. Germline CDR1 is SGHRS and CDR2 is YFSETQ. Trimming removed 0 bases at V and 4 bases at J, with 8 bases between.

About this clone: Other nucleotide sequences in the sample specify the same CDR3. The V and J genes are TRBV19 and TRBJ1-4; 9 nucleotides align to TRBD1. J was trimmed by 7 bases and V by 3 bases; bases with no gene match: 3. Per the germline V gene, CDR1 is LNHDA and CDR2 is SQIVND (reference sequence). The CDR3 spans 14 residues. The CDR3 DNA is TGTGCCAGTAGTATGGGACAGGGAGGTGAAAAACTGTTTTTT. Protein: CASSMGQGGEKLFF.

The chain carries TRBV27 and TRBJ2-1; D remains ambiguous. Per the germline V gene, CDR1 is MNHEY and CDR2 is SMNVEV (reference sequence). The CDR3 runs 14 residues. V lost 2 bases and J lost 1, with 6 bases in between. The CDR3 protein is CASSLTMSYNEQFF. CDR3 DNA sequence: TGTGCCAGCAGTTTAACCATGTCCTACAATGAGCAGTTCTTC.

With respect to this clone: The identical CDR3 is also encoded by other nucleotide sequences in the sample. The chain couples TRBV29-1 to TRBJ2-7, with TRBD2 as a possible D gene (6 bases). The CDR3 is 11 amino acids. Germline CDR1 and CDR2: SQVTM and ANQGSEA. V was clipped by 7 bases and J by 6 bases, with 13 bases between them. Here the CDR3 DNA reads TGCAGCGCGGGGGTGGGGCTCGAGCAGTACTTC. Protein product: CSAGVGLEQYF.

V usage is TRBV5-4 and J usage is TRBJ1-5; 8 positions agree with TRBD1. V was pared by 0 bases and J by 6 bases, with 5 bases of the junction left unmatched. The CDR3 extends over 15 amino acids. Germline assignment: CDR1 SGHNT and CDR2 YYREEE (reference sequence). This CDR3 reads CASSLEGRGPQPQHF. CDR3 nucleotides: TGTGCCAGCAGCTTGGAGGGCAGGGGGCCTCAGCCCCAGCATTTT.

V and J are TRBV21-1 and TRBJ1-1; the D call in the table, TRBD1, was not verified against the DNA. TRBV21-1 represents a pseudogene. This CDR3 spans 16 amino acids. CDR3 in amino acids: CASSKLIDTIRTEAFF. CDR3 nucleotide sequence: TGTGCCAGCAGCAAGTTAATAGACACAATTCGCACTGAAGCTTTCTTT.

This clone was detected only once. This chain uses TRBV10-3 with TRBJ2-7; 8 bases fit TRBD1. The CDR3 contains 17 residues. Germline V gene data show CDR1 as ENHRY and CDR2 as SYGVKD. J lost 0 bases, V lost 4 bases, and 11 bases had no gene match. CDR3 sequence (DNA): TGTGCCATCAGTGGGGTGGAGGGCAGGGGGCCCTCCTACGAGCAGTACTTC. It yields the protein CAISGVEGRGPSYEQYF.

Regarding this clone: Other DNA sequences in the same sample also yield this CDR3. V gene TRBV28 combines with J gene TRBJ2-7; the D gene is possibly TRBD1 (6 bases). Trimming cost V 6 bases and J 3 bases, with 9 bases left between them. The CDR3 is made up of 12 amino acids. Germline CDR1 MDHEN, CDR2 SYDVKM. CDR3 sequence reads: CASRTGRYEQYF. The CDR3 region has the DNA TGTGCCAGCAGAACAGGGCGCTACGAGCAGTACTTC.

CDR3 residues: CASSQLPNEQYF. CDR3 DNA: TGTGCCAGCAGTCAACTCCCCAACGAGCAGTACTTC. This sequence joins TRBV6-5 and TRBJ2-7, with no clear D. The germline V and J ends were trimmed by 5 bases and 5 bases, with 10 bases remaining between them. The CDR3 is 12 residues long. Germline lookup yields CDR1 MNHEY and CDR2 SVGAGI.